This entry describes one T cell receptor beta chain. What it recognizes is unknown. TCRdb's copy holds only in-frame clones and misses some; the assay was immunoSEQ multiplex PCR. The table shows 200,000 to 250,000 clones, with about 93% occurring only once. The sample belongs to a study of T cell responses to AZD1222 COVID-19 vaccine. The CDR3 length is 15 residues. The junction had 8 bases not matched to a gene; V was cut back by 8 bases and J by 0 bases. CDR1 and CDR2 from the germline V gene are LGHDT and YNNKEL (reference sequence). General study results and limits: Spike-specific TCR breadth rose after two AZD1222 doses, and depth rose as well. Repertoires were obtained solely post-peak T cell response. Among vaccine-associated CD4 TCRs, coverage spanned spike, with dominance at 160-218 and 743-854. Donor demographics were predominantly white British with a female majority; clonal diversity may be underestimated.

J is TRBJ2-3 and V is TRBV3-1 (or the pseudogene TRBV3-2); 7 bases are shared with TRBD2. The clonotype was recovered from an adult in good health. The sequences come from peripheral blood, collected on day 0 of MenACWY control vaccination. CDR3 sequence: CASRAGPPSTDTQYF. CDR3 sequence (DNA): TGTGCCAGCCGAGCGGGACCTCCTAGCACAGATACGCAGTATTTT.